These T cell receptor beta chains were read from a single sample in a study of T cell responses to AZD1222 COVID-19 vaccine. The data were produced by immunoSEQ multiplex PCR, yet TCRdb's version contains in-frame clones alone and is incomplete. The sample consists of some 130,000 clones, 90% to 95% of them appearing once. Sequencing was performed on peripheral blood, taken 28 days after the second AZD1222 dose. The receptors here all came from an adult who received the AZD1222 COVID-19 vaccine. CDR3s include the opening cysteine and the closing phenylalanine or tryptophan. Fields, in order: V gene, clone size, J gene, D gene, CDR3 DNA, CDR3 protein. D genes are given only for firm matches. Clone size is stated in some rows and not others, as once, few, many or a class when expanded.

V: TRBV6-5
size: .
J: TRBJ1-2
D: .
DNA: TGTGCCAGCAAAAAGGGAGGGGGTGGCTACACCTTC
CDR3: CASKKGGGGYTF

V: TRBV6-5
size: .
J: TRBJ2-2
D: .
DNA: TGTGCCAGCAGTTACTCTTCCGAGAACACCGGGGAGCTGTTTTTT
CDR3: CASSYSSENTGELFF

V: TRBV7-8
size: .
J: TRBJ2-1
D: TRBD2
DNA: TGTGCCAGCAGCTTACGGTCTAGCGGGGCCTACAATGAGCAGTTCTTC
CDR3: CASSLRSSGAYNEQFF

V: TRBV18
size: .
J: TRBJ2-2
D: .
DNA: TGTGCCAGCTCACCGCCGGGGTCGAACACCGGGGAGCTGTTTTTT
CDR3: CASSPPGSNTGELFF

V: TRBV27
size: .
J: TRBJ2-2
D: TRBD1
DNA: TGTGCCAGCAGTTTATCGATACAGGGGACCGGGGAGCTGTTTTTT
CDR3: CASSLSIQGTGELFF

V: TRBV30
size: .
J: TRBJ1-5
D: TRBD1
DNA: TGTGCCTACAGGGCAGGGGGCCAGCCCCAGCATTTT
CDR3: CAYRAGGQPQHF

V: TRBV7-9
size: .
J: TRBJ1-2
D: .
DNA: TGTGCCAGCAGCCCAGACGCTGGGGGAAACTATGGCTACACCTTC
CDR3: CASSPDAGGNYGYTF

V: TRBV6-5
size: .
J: TRBJ1-6
D: .
DNA: TGTGCCAGTCGACAGGACGGTAATTCACCCCTCCACTTT
CDR3: CASRQDGNSPLHF

V: TRBV3-1/TRBV3-2
size: .
J: TRBJ1-1
D: TRBD1
DNA: TGTGCCAGCAGCCACAGGGGGACTGAAGCTTTCTTT
CDR3: CASSHRGTEAFF

V: TRBV30
size: .
J: TRBJ2-2
D: .
DNA: TGTGCCTGGAGTCCGAGGGGGACCGGGGAGCTGTTTTTT
CDR3: CAWSPRGTGELFF

V: TRBV11-3
size: .
J: TRBJ1-3
D: .
DNA: TGTGCCAGCAGCTTAGATCAGTGGATCTCTGGAAACACCATATATTTT
CDR3: CASSLDQWISGNTIYF

V: TRBV13
size: .
J: TRBJ2-7
D: TRBD1
DNA: TGTGCCAGCAGCTTAGGCAACAGGGGGCGCGAGCAGTACTTC
CDR3: CASSLGNRGREQYF

V: TRBV12-3/TRBV12-4
size: .
J: TRBJ1-1
D: TRBD1
DNA: TGTGCCAGCAGTATCCTGTCCGGACAGGGGGGTTTCTTT
CDR3: CASSILSGQGGFF

V: TRBV7-9
size: .
J: TRBJ2-7
D: .
DNA: TGTGCCAGCAGCTTAGCGGGCGACGAGCAGTACTTC
CDR3: CASSLAGDEQYF

V: TRBV5-6
size: .
J: TRBJ2-3
D: .
DNA: TGTGCCAGCAGCTTCGGCTACGTCGGGGGAACAGATACGCAGTATTTT
CDR3: CASSFGYVGGTDTQYF

V: TRBV21-1
size: .
J: TRBJ2-2
D: .
DNA: TGTGCCAGCCAAACGGGGGCAGGGGGCACCAATTCGAACACCGGGGAGCTGTTTTTT
CDR3: CASQTGAGGTNSNTGELFF

V: TRBV6-5
size: .
J: TRBJ2-7
D: TRBD1
DNA: TGTGCCAGCAGTTTCGGACAGGGGGCATCCTACGAGCAGTACTTC
CDR3: CASSFGQGASYEQYF

V: TRBV18
size: .
J: TRBJ1-5
D: TRBD1
DNA: TGTGCCAGCTCACCACGAACAGGGGCCGTGGAGTCCCAGCATTTT
CDR3: CASSPRTGAVESQHF

V: TRBV6-5
size: .
J: TRBJ1-3
D: .
DNA: TGTGCCAGCAGTTACAGGGGAATCTCTGGAAACACCATATATTTT
CDR3: CASSYRGISGNTIYF

V: TRBV28
size: once
J: TRBJ2-1
D: .
DNA: TGTGCCAGCATTGGAGCGTCGGCCTACAATGAGCAGTTCTTC
CDR3: CASIGASAYNEQFF

V: TRBV19
size: .
J: TRBJ2-7
D: TRBD2
DNA: TGTGCCAGTAGTAAAACCGGGACTAGCGGGGCCTACTACGAGCAGTACTTC
CDR3: CASSKTGTSGAYYEQYF

V: TRBV3-1/TRBV3-2
size: .
J: TRBJ2-3
D: .
DNA: TGTGCCAGCAGCCAAGGGCCTAGCGGCACAGATACGCAGTATTTT
CDR3: CASSQGPSGTDTQYF

V: TRBV5-6
size: .
J: TRBJ2-3
D: TRBD2
DNA: TGTGCCAGCAGCTCGGCGGGGGGGCTTGGCACAGATACGCAGTATTTT
CDR3: CASSSAGGLGTDTQYF

V: TRBV6-2/TRBV6-3
size: .
J: TRBJ2-7
D: .
DNA: TGTGCCAGCAGTTACACGACTAGGGGCGAGCAGTACTTC
CDR3: CASSYTTRGEQYF

V: TRBV3-1/TRBV3-2
size: few
J: TRBJ2-5
D: TRBD1
DNA: TGTGCCAGCAGCCGGGGACAGGGAGGGACCCAGTACTTC
CDR3: CASSRGQGGTQYF

V: TRBV6-5
size: once
J: TRBJ1-5
D: .
DNA: TGTGCCAGCAGTTACTCCCAAGGGGGGATTAATCAGCCCCAGCATTTT
CDR3: CASSYSQGGINQPQHF

V: TRBV3-1/TRBV3-2
size: .
J: TRBJ1-1
D: .
DNA: TGTGCCAGCAGCCGTACACAGAACACTGAAGCTTTCTTT
CDR3: CASSRTQNTEAFF

V: TRBV7-7
size: .
J: TRBJ1-2
D: .
DNA: TGTGCTAGCAGCGAAAGCAGGGGATCCGCGTCCGGTGGCTACACCTTC
CDR3: CASSESRGSASGGYTF

V: TRBV28
size: .
J: TRBJ1-5
D: .
DNA: TGTGCCAGCAGTTTGTCCACGACACGGCCGCGAGGCCAGCCCCAGCATTTT
CDR3: CASSLSTTRPRGQPQHF

V: TRBV7-2
size: .
J: TRBJ1-2
D: TRBD1
DNA: TGTGCCAGCAGCTTAGCGACAGGGAATTACAATGGCTACACCTTC
CDR3: CASSLATGNYNGYTF

V: TRBV19
size: .
J: TRBJ2-1
D: .
DNA: TGTGCCAGTAGTTACTCGATCAATGAGCAGTTCTTC
CDR3: CASSYSINEQFF

V: TRBV19
size: .
J: TRBJ1-2
D: .
DNA: TGTGCCAGTACCTACTCGAAAGGATCAGCTAACTATGGCTACACCTTC
CDR3: CASTYSKGSANYGYTF

V: TRBV6-5
size: .
J: TRBJ2-5
D: .
DNA: TGTGCCAGCAGTTTTCGGGGGTTAGAGACCCAGTACTTC
CDR3: CASSFRGLETQYF

V: TRBV7-2
size: .
J: TRBJ1-2
D: TRBD1
DNA: TGTGCCAGCAGCAGGGTGACAGGGCTTTCCTATGGCTACACCTTC
CDR3: CASSRVTGLSYGYTF

V: TRBV7-8
size: .
J: TRBJ2-1
D: .
DNA: TGTGCCAGCAGCCAAACCCGGTATCTAAGCTCCTACAATGAGCAGTTCTTC
CDR3: CASSQTRYLSSYNEQFF

V: TRBV18
size: once
J: TRBJ1-2
D: .
DNA: TGTGCCAGCTCACCGGCAGGAAACTATGGCTACACCTTC
CDR3: CASSPAGNYGYTF

V: TRBV28
size: .
J: TRBJ1-5
D: .
DNA: TGTGCCAGCAGTCCATATGGGGGTTCCCTCTCTTATAGCAATCAGCCCCAGCATTTT
CDR3: CASSPYGGSLSYSNQPQHF

V: TRBV10-3
size: .
J: TRBJ1-2
D: TRBD1
DNA: TGTGCCATCAGGGGGGACAGGGGGCTAGGTGGCTACACCTTC
CDR3: CAIRGDRGLGGYTF

V: TRBV5-1
size: .
J: TRBJ1-4
D: TRBD1
DNA: TGCGCCAGCAGCCGGGACAGGGGAAATGAAAAACTGTTTTTT
CDR3: CASSRDRGNEKLFF

V: TRBV11-2
size: .
J: TRBJ2-5
D: .
DNA: TGTGCCAGCAGCTTAGGGTTTGAGACCCAGTACTTC
CDR3: CASSLGFETQYF

V: TRBV19
size: .
J: TRBJ1-3
D: TRBD1
DNA: TGTGCCAGTATCTCCGGGACAGGGGTAGGAAACACCATATATTTT
CDR3: CASISGTGVGNTIYF

V: TRBV7-9
size: .
J: TRBJ1-5
D: .
DNA: TGTGCCAGCAGCTCAACAGGGCTGGTTCAGCCCCAGCATTTT
CDR3: CASSSTGLVQPQHF

V: TRBV6-5
size: .
J: TRBJ2-1
D: TRBD1
DNA: TGTGCCAGCAGTTCACCGGGACAGGGCATTAGGGAGCAGTTCTTC
CDR3: CASSSPGQGIREQFF

V: TRBV2
size: few
J: TRBJ2-3
D: .
DNA: TGTGCCAGCAGTAGGGGCACAGATACGCAGTATTTT
CDR3: CASSRGTDTQYF

V: TRBV3-1/TRBV3-2
size: .
J: TRBJ1-1
D: .
DNA: TGTGCCAGCAGCCAACCTTCGAAGACAGCCGAAGCTTTCTTT
CDR3: CASSQPSKTAEAFF

V: TRBV11-2
size: .
J: TRBJ1-5
D: .
DNA: TGTGCCAGCAGCTCCCGTCAGAGGGCCCAGCATTTT
CDR3: CASSSRQRAQHF

V: TRBV5-1
size: .
J: TRBJ1-4
D: TRBD1
DNA: TGCGCCAGCAGCTTGGAGTTCAGGGGGCTTCGGGAAAAACTGTTTTTT
CDR3: CASSLEFRGLREKLFF

V: TRBV28
size: .
J: TRBJ1-6
D: .
DNA: TGTGCCAGCAGTCCACCGGGACATAGCTCCTATAATTCACCCCTCCACTTT
CDR3: CASSPPGHSSYNSPLHF

V: TRBV3-1/TRBV3-2
size: .
J: TRBJ1-5
D: .
DNA: TGTGCCAGCAGCCCTTTCCTACAGAATAGCAATCAGCCCCAGCATTTT
CDR3: CASSPFLQNSNQPQHF

V: TRBV14
size: .
J: TRBJ1-4
D: TRBD1
DNA: TGTGCCAGCAGCCAAGTCACAGGGGCTAGTTCTGAAAAACTGTTTTTT
CDR3: CASSQVTGASSEKLFF

V: TRBV4-1
size: .
J: TRBJ2-2
D: TRBD2
DNA: TGCGCCAGCAGCCACTCACTCTACAGGGTAGCGGGGGGTAACACCGGGGAGCTGTTTTTT
CDR3: CASSHSLYRVAGGNTGELFF

V: TRBV27
size: .
J: TRBJ1-3
D: .
DNA: TGTGCCAGCAGCCCTAGCGGAGACACCATATATTTT
CDR3: CASSPSGDTIYF

V: TRBV2
size: .
J: TRBJ2-2
D: TRBD2
DNA: TGTGCCAGCAATCGTGGTCTAGCGGGCACCGGGGAGCTGTTTTTT
CDR3: CASNRGLAGTGELFF

V: TRBV6-1
size: once
J: TRBJ1-6
D: .
DNA: TGTGCCAGCAGTGAGTTCAAGAGGCCCTATAATTCACCCCTCCACTTT
CDR3: CASSEFKRPYNSPLHF

V: TRBV5-1
size: .
J: TRBJ2-7
D: .
DNA: TGCGCCAGCAGCTTGGCCTTATCTGCGACGGACTTCTTTGAGCAGTACTTC
CDR3: CASSLALSATDFFEQYF

V: TRBV5-4
size: .
J: TRBJ2-7
D: TRBD2
DNA: TGTGCCAGCAGCCCCGCCGGGGGGGTTGGGGCCTACGAGCAGTACTTC
CDR3: CASSPAGGVGAYEQYF

V: TRBV6-1
size: .
J: TRBJ1-6
D: .
DNA: TGTGCCAGCAGTGAATTGCTGCGGATTCAGCCCCTCCACTTT
CDR3: CASSELLRIQPLHF

V: TRBV30
size: .
J: TRBJ2-7
D: .
DNA: TGTGCCTGGGCCGAACTAGGGGGGCCCGAGCAGTACTTC
CDR3: CAWAELGGPEQYF

V: TRBV7-3
size: .
J: TRBJ1-1
D: .
DNA: TGTGCCAGCAGCGACAATCCAGGGGCGAACACTGAAGCTTTCTTT
CDR3: CASSDNPGANTEAFF